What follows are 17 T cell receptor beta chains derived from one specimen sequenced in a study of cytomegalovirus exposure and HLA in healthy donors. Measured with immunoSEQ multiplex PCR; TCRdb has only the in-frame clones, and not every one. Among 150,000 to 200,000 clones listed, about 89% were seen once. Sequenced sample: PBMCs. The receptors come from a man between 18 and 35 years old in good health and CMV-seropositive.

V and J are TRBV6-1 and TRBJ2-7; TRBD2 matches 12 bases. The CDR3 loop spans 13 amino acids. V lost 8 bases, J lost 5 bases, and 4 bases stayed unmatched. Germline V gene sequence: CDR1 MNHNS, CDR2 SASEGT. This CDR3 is CASLLAGGDEQYF. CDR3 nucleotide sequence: TGTGCCAGCTTACTAGCGGGGGGAGACGAGCAGTACTTC.

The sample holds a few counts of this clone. The CDR3 sequence: CASRSTGDTQYF. For the CDR3, the DNA is TGTGCCAGCAGATCCACCGGGGATACGCAGTATTTT. The rearrangement uses TRBV27 and TRBJ2-3; D is ambiguous. Germline CDR1 and CDR2: MNHEY and SMNVEV (reference sequence). Deletions cut 6 bases from V and 6 bases from J, with 10 bases between. The CDR3 is 12 residues long.

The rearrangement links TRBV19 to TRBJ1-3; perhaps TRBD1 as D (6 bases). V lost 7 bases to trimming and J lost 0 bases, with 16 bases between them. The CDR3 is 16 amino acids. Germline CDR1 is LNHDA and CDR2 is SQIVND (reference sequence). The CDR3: CASNPIDRSSGNTIYF. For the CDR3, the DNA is TGTGCCAGTAATCCTATTGACAGGAGCTCTGGAAACACCATATATTTT.

In DNA, the CDR3 is TGCAGCGTTGGTGAGGTGGGACAGCTCTACGAGCAGTACTTC. Translation: CSVGEVGQLYEQYF. This chain uses TRBV29-1 with TRBJ2-7; 7 positions match TRBD1. CDR3 size: 14 residues. V shed 4 bases and J 3 bases; nucleotides not matched to a gene: 9. Germline CDR1 reads SQVTM; CDR2 reads ANQGSEA.

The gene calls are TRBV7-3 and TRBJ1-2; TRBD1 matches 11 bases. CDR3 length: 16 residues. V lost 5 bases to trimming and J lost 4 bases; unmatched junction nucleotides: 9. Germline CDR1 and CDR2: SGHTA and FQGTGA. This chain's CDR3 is CASSPTGTGGFYGYTF. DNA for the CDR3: TGTGCCAGCAGCCCCACCGGGACAGGGGGTTTCTATGGCTACACCTTC.

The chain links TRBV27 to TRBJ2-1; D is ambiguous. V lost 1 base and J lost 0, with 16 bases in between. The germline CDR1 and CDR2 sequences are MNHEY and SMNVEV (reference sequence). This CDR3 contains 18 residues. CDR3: CASSLFPRRSSSYNEQFF. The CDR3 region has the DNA TGTGCCAGCAGTTTATTTCCCCGCCGTTCCAGCTCCTACAATGAGCAGTTCTTC.

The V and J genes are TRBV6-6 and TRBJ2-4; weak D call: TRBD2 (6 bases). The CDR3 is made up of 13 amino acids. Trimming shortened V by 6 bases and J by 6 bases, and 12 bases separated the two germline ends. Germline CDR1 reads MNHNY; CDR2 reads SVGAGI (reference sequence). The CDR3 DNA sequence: TGTGCCAGCAGCGGGACTGGGGGAAACATTCAGTACTTC. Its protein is CASSGTGGNIQYF.

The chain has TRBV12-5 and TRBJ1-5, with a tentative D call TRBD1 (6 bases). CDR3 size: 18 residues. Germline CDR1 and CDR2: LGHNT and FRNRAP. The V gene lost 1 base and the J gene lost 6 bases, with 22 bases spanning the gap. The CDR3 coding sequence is TGTGCTAGTGGTTTGGGGGCCCAACAGGGAGATGGTTGTCAGCCCCAGCATTTT. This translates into CASGLGAQQGDGCQPQHF.

The CDR3 reads CASSSGWRGLGDHNEQFF. For the CDR3, the DNA is TGTGCCAGCAGCTCAGGATGGAGGGGGCTCGGGGACCACAATGAGCAGTTCTTC. The rearrangement joins TRBV11-3 to TRBJ2-1, with D possibly TRBD1 on 7 matching bases. The CDR3 runs 18 residues. Trimming left V 4 bases short and J 5 bases short, with 24 bases between. Germline V gene sequence: CDR1 SGHNT, CDR2 YENEEA.

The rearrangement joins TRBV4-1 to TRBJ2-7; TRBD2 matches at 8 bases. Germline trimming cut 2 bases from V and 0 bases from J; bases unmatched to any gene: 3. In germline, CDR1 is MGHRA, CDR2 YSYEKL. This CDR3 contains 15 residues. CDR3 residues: CASSQTSGSSYEQYF. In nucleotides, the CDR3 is TGCGCCAGCAGCCAAACTAGCGGCAGCTCCTACGAGCAGTACTTC.

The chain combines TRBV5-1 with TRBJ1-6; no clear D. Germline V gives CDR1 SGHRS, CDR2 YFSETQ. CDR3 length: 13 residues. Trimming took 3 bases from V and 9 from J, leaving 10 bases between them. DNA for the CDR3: TGCGCCAGCAGCTCAGGATCCTTTTCACCCCTCCACTTT. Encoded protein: CASSSGSFSPLHF.

The DNA of the CDR3 is TGTGCCAGCAGTTCCGGGACAGGGGTTTATAGCAATCAGCCCCAGCATTTT. Translation gives CASSSGTGVYSNQPQHF. The J gene is TRBJ1-5, the V gene TRBV27; 10 bases agree with TRBD1. V dropped 4 bases and J dropped 0; count of bases not matched to a gene: 6. This CDR3 has 17 amino acids. The germline V gene has CDR1 MNHEY and CDR2 SMNVEV (reference sequence).

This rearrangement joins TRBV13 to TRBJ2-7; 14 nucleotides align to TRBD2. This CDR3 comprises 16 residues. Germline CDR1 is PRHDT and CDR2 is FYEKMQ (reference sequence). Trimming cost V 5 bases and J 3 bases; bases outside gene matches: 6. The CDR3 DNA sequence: TGTGCCAGCAGCGGGCGACTAGCGGGGGGGAGCTACGAGCAGTACTTC. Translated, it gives CASSGRLAGGSYEQYF.

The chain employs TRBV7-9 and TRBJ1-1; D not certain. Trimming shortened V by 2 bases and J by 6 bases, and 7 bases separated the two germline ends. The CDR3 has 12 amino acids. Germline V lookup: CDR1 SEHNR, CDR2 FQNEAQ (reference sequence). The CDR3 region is CASSLLVPEAFF. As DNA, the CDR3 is TGTGCCAGCAGCTTACTCGTTCCTGAAGCTTTCTTT. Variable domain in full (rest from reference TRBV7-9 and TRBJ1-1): DTGVSQNPRHKITKRGQNVTFRCDPISEHNRLYWYRQTLGQGPEFLTYFQNEAQLEKSRLLSDRFSAERPKGSFSTLEIQRTEQGDSAMYLCASSLLVPEAFFGQGTRLTVV.

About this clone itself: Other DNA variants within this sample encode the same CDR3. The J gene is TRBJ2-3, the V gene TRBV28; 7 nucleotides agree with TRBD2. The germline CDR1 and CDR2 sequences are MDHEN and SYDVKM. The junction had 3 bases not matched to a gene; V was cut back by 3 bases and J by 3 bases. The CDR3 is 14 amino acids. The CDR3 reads CASSFISGTDTQYF. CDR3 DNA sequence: TGTGCCAGCAGTTTTATTAGCGGGACAGATACGCAGTATTTT.

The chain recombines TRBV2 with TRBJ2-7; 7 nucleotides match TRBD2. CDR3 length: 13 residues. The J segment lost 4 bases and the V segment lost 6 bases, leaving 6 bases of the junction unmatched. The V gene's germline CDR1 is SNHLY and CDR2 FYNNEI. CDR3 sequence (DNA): TGTGCCAGCAGCGGCGGGAGTACTTACGAGCAGTACTTC. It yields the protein CASSGGSTYEQYF. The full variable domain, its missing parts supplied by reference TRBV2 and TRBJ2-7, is EPEVTQTPSHQVTQMGQEVILRCVPISNHLYFYWYRQILGQKVEFLVSFYNNEISEKSEIFDDQFSVERPDGSNFTLKIRSTKLEDSAMYFCASSGGSTYEQYFGPGTRLTVT.

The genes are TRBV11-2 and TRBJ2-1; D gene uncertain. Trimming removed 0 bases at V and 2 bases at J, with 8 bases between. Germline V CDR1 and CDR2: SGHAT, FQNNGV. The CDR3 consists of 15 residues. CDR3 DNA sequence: TGTGCCAGCAGCTTAGAGGCAAGTCCCTACAATGAGCAGTTCTTC. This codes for CASSLEASPYNEQFF.